A single sample gave rise to the 18 T cell receptor beta chains below, sequenced in a study of blood T cell repertoires in COVID-19 (dated by TCRdb to 2020 to 2021). The library came from the immunoSEQ multiplex PCR assay. Entries here come from immuneACCESS through TCRdb and include only in-frame sequences with V and J called. Some clones fail to appear in such tables; in the studies checked, an unresolved V gene covers under half of the shortfall, and the cause of the remainder is unknown. The sample table contains roughly 200,000 clones; only one count was recorded for around 85% of them. 6.2% of the sample lies in the top ten. Sequenced: PBMCs or T cells enriched from blood (not recorded which). The receptors shown here come from a man aged 40-55 years who had recovered from COVID-19.

The chain employs TRBV24-1 and TRBJ2-1, with a weak D call TRBD1 (6 bases). Germline values: CDR1 KGHDR, CDR2 SFDVKD. V lost 1 base and J 3 bases, leaving 9 bases between the germline ends. The CDR3 has 15 residues. This CDR3 is CATSDFKGDYNEQFF. The CDR3, as DNA: TGTGCCACCAGTGATTTCAAGGGGGACTACAATGAGCAGTTCTTC.

This rearrangement joins TRBV9 to TRBJ2-2; a possible D gene is TRBD1 (5 bases). Looked up from germline, CDR1 is SGDLS and CDR2 is YYNGEE. This CDR3 has 16 amino acids. With 0 bases removed from V and 2 bases from J, the gap between germline ends came to 11 bases. The CDR3 DNA reads TGTGCCAGCAGCGTAGGTCGGCAGGGAAACACCGGGGAGCTGTTTTTT. Its translation: CASSVGRQGNTGELFF.

The table lists this clone with many counts. This chain uses TRBV5-1 with TRBJ2-7; tentatively, D is TRBD1 (6 bases). Germline lookup yields CDR1 SGHRS and CDR2 YFSETQ. Trimming stripped 4 bases from V and 4 bases from J, with 24 bases between. The CDR3 totals 17 residues. In DNA, the CDR3 is TGCGCCAGCAGCACGACAAAAAGAATGGGGACACATTACGAGCAGTACTTC. Translated, it gives CASSTTKRMGTHYEQYF. Supplemented by reference TRBV5-1 and TRBJ2-7, the full variable domain reads KAGVTQTPRYLIKTRGQQVTLSCSPISGHRSVSWYQQTPGQGLQFLFEYFSETQRNKGNFPGRFSGRQFSNSRSEMNVSTLELGDSALYLCASSTTKRMGTHYEQYFGPGTRLTVT.

The gene calls are TRBV10-3 and TRBJ1-4; D is ambiguous. Germline-derived CDR1 and CDR2 are ENHRY and SYGVKD. This CDR3 has 12 amino acids. Trimming left V 0 bases short and J 7 bases short, with 3 bases between. CDR3 nucleotide sequence: TGTGCCATCAGTGAGTCCGGTGAAAAACTGTTTTTT. As protein: CAISESGEKLFF.

This rearrangement joins TRBV5-6 to TRBJ1-6, with a possible D match to TRBD1 (6 bases). V was clipped by 0 bases and J by 8 bases, with 21 bases between them. This CDR3 has 18 amino acids. Germline loops: CDR1 SGHDT, CDR2 YYEEEE. Here the CDR3 reads CASSLAGFYNSGDSPLHF. DNA of the CDR3: TGTGCCAGCAGCTTGGCCGGATTCTATAATTCAGGGGATTCACCCCTCCACTTT.

This sequence joins TRBV18 and TRBJ1-1; 7 bases map to TRBD1. Germline V CDR1 and CDR2: KGHSH, LQKENI. There are 16 residues in the CDR3. Trimming took 1 base from V and 0 from J; bases not matched to a gene: 5. In DNA form, the CDR3 reads TGTGCCAGCTCACCACAGGCGGGACAGATGAACACTGAAGCTTTCTTT. Translating gives CASSPQAGQMNTEAFF. The variable domain in full, completed from reference TRBV18 and TRBJ1-1, reads NAGVMQNPRHLVRRRGQEARLRCSPMKGHSHVYWYRQLPEEGLKFMVYLQKENIIDESGMPKERFSAEFPKEGPSILRIQQVVRGDSAAYFCASSPQAGQMNTEAFFGQGTRLTVV.

The CDR3 DNA follows: TGTGCCTGGAGGACAGGGCTGAATTCACCCCTCCACTTT. This translates into CAWRTGLNSPLHF. This sequence joins TRBV30 and TRBJ1-6, with 7 bases lining up with TRBD1. From germline, CDR1 is GTSNPN and CDR2 SVGIG (reference sequence). Trimming took 3 bases from V and 7 from J; bases not matched to a gene: 3. The CDR3 contains 13 residues.

This clone was seen only once. This chain connects TRBV5-1 to TRBJ2-5, with a weak D call TRBD1 (7 bases). This CDR3 spans 15 amino acids. Trimming pared 0 bases from V and 4 bases from J, leaving 13 bases between. The germline gives CDR1 SGHRS, CDR2 YFSETQ. The CDR3 protein is CASSLAQGRRETQYF. As DNA, the CDR3 is TGCGCCAGCAGCTTGGCACAGGGGAGGAGAGAGACCCAGTACTTC.

The chain carries TRBV12-3 or TRBV12-4 and TRBJ2-3; unclear D gene. V lost 5 bases, J lost 4 bases, and 10 bases lay in between. This CDR3 contains 13 residues. The CDR3 nucleotides read TGTGCCAGCAGTCCTAGTATCCCAGATACGCAGTATTTT. Encoded protein: CASSPSIPDTQYF.

Comment on this clone: The germline gene is not matched at one end of the junction; a read error may be the cause. The V gene is TRBV18, the J gene TRBJ2-3, with D possibly being TRBD1 (6 bases). CDR3 length: 15 amino acids. The V gene's germline CDR1 is KGHSH and CDR2 LQKENI. CDR3 DNA: TGTGCCAGCTTACCACGCAGGGGACGGCCAGATACGCAGTATTTT. This translates into CASLPRRGRPDTQYF.

The sample holds a few counts of this clone. V gene TRBV10-3 combines with J gene TRBJ2-7; tentatively, D is TRBD1 (5 bases). Trimming pared 2 bases from V and 1 base from J, leaving 12 bases between. Per the germline V gene, CDR1 is ENHRY and CDR2 is SYGVKD. This CDR3 has 15 amino acids. This chain's CDR3 is CAISEPKGASYEQYF. CDR3 DNA sequence: TGTGCCATCAGTGAGCCAAAAGGGGCATCCTACGAGCAGTACTTC.

The rearrangement links TRBV6-2 or TRBV6-3 to TRBJ1-3; D is unclear. CDR1 and CDR2 (germline): MNHEY, SVGEGT. There are 16 residues in the CDR3. V gave up 2 bases and J gave up 0 bases, with 11 bases separating them. CDR3 sequence: CASSYGGRNSGNTIYF. The CDR3, as DNA: TGTGCCAGCAGTTACGGTGGCAGGAACTCTGGAAACACCATATATTTT.

The V gene is TRBV5-1, the J gene TRBJ1-6, with D uncertain. CDR1 is SGHRS and CDR2 is YFSETQ in the germline V gene. The CDR3 covers 15 residues. Trimming removed 4 bases at V and 7 bases at J, with 15 bases between. The CDR3 loop is CASSPRGVQNSPLHF. The CDR3 DNA reads as TGCGCCAGCAGCCCCCGGGGAGTTCAGAATTCACCCCTCCACTTT.

The V and J genes are TRBV11-2 and TRBJ1-1; D call uncertain. The CDR3 consists of 13 residues. Germline V gene lookup returns CDR1 SGHAT and CDR2 FQNNGV. Trimming removed 1 base at V and 6 bases at J, with 9 bases between. The CDR3 loop is CASSLGAGPEAFF. CDR3 DNA sequence: TGTGCCAGCAGCTTAGGGGCTGGGCCTGAAGCTTTCTTT.

The rearrangement uses TRBV2 and TRBJ1-1; 10 bases agree with TRBD1. The CDR3 totals 16 residues. The trim removed 6 bases at V and 0 bases at J, leaving 7 bases unmatched. Germline values: CDR1 SNHLY, CDR2 FYNNEI. In nucleotides, the CDR3 is TGTGCCAGCAGCCCGAGGACAGGGGGTATGAACACTGAAGCTTTCTTT. Translating it yields CASSPRTGGMNTEAFF.

V is TRBV10-3 and J is TRBJ2-1; 7 bases are a match to TRBD2. V shed 4 bases and J 4 bases; nucleotides not matched to a gene: 10. Germline loops: CDR1 ENHRY, CDR2 SYGVKD. This CDR3 contains 16 residues. CDR3 loop: CAISGPQRGTYNEQFF. The CDR3 DNA reads as TGTGCCATCAGTGGACCACAGCGGGGTACTTACAATGAGCAGTTCTTC.

The chain recombines TRBV10-3 with TRBJ2-7, with TRBD1 as a possible D gene (6 bases). Germline values: CDR1 ENHRY, CDR2 SYGVKD. The CDR3 length is 14 residues. V was cut by 6 bases and J by 2 bases, with 14 bases left in between. The DNA of the CDR3 is TGTGCCATCAGCGGGGCTCCAGGGGCCTACGAGCAGTACTTC. Translated: CAISGAPGAYEQYF.

The rearrangement joins TRBV7-9 to TRBJ1-4; 8 bases are a match to TRBD1. The V gene end was trimmed by 5 bases and the J gene end by 8 bases; junction bases not matched to a gene: 7. The CDR3 runs 14 residues. Germline CDR1 reads SEHNR; CDR2 reads FQNEAQ (reference sequence). In DNA, the CDR3 is TGTGCCAGCAGCCAGACAGGGGTTTACGAAAAACTGTTTTTT. Protein product: CASSQTGVYEKLFF.